The source of this T cell receptor beta chain is a study of shared clonotypes between healthy human individuals (dated by TCRdb to the early 2020s). Looking at the study overall: The cohort comprised a couple of women and a few men aged 18 to 49 years. For each donor, CD4 naive and CD4 memory were each given three plates, CD8 naive was given two plates, and CD8 memory was given one plate. The study deeply sequenced blood TCR repertoires of five healthy adults to estimate repertoire size and the extent of clonotype sharing between individuals. Different laboratories and diverse techniques were used to prepare libraries and sequence TCR repertoires, to increase sequencing depth and limit assay-specific biases. Per donor, leukapheresis produced somewhere between about 0.8 and 9 billion PBMCs.

Notes on this clone: What this receptor recognizes is not known. Base qualities are not provided; no much larger clone lies one nucleotide away.

CD8 naive samples were obtained by positive selection for CCR7 among CD45RO-negative cells, yielding a CD45RA+CCR7+ population from which TemRA cells were excluded. Donors were healthy HIV-negative adults with no recently reported acute infections or vaccinations. Only Caucasian adults living in Nashville, Tennessee, USA were represented among the donors. Blood was collected by leukapheresis, and PBMCs were isolated by Ficoll-Histopaque density gradient centrifugation and then cryopreserved in liquid nitrogen vapor phase. Analytical flow cytometry was used to check the purity and quantity of every magnetically sorted T cell population. Genomic DNA was isolated from every sorted fraction and measured by UV absorbance on a Nanodrop 2000c. Including cysteine and phenylalanine, the CDR3 has 15 amino acids. Of all the DNA, just the CDR3 is kept, 45 bases in frame from base 1. The CDR1 and CDR2 encoded by the germline V gene (reference sequence) are SEHNR and FQNEAQ. V sheds 2 bases and J sheds 0 bases, leaving 9 bases between their ends.

Using the deep immunoSEQ assay, multiplex PCR amplified TCR CDR3 regions from genomic DNA. Genomic DNA extracted from each cell subset was distributed evenly over all wells of several immunoSEQ 96-well plates, and each plate served as one replicate. For sorted subsets, roughly 200 ng of genomic DNA, equivalent to tens of thousands of T cell genomes, went into each replicate PCR. Purified libraries were measured with a Qubit 3.0 fluorometer, size-checked on a Bioanalyzer 2100, and measured again with the KAPA Library Quantification kit. Every immunoSEQ 96-well plate was sequenced on a dedicated single-read 150-cycle Illumina NextSeq 550 flow cell. As for the authors' bioinformatics: The immunoSEQ output contained only junctional sequences without quality scores, so filtering could not match that applied to full-length reads. Sequences were annotated with PyIR, a Python wrapper for IgBLAST v1.9, using IMGT germline references to assign V/J genes and CDR3. Reads with weak V/J assignments (E-value above 1e-6), missing CDR3, stop codons, out-of-frame junctions, or ambiguous translated residues were removed. V3J clonotypes were defined as sequences sharing an identical inferred V gene, J gene, and CDR3 amino acid sequence. Percentage overlap between repertoires was calculated by dividing the number of shared unique clonotypes by the size of the smaller repertoire. Three approaches were used to assess repertoire richness: RTK rarefaction, the Chao1 estimator, and Recon v2.1 estimates of unobserved clonotypes. OLGA was used to compute generation probabilities for all TCRbeta clonotypes that the gDNA method yielded from a handful of donors. In TCRdb, the immuneACCESS table is reduced to in-frame sequences with V and J assigned. These tables do not hold every clone; where another copy was compared, an unresolved V gene accounts for under half, and the others remain unexplained. Clone size and the V and J calls come from that table; the DNA yielded D and trimming. The sample includes about 2.1 million clones, with just over 90% observed a single time. Approximately 1.6% of the sample lies in the top ten.

Summary of the overall study and its limitations: Because the study included a small number of donors, the genetic and exposure-history diversity represented was limited. Across several donors, approximately 5% of naive CD4, roughly 3.5% of naive CD8, approximately 2.5% of memory CD4, and roughly 0.41% of memory CD8 clonotypes were shared. Naive subsets generally had larger estimated clonotype richness than memory subsets. Clonotypes shared by all four sorted-subset donors showed higher generation probabilities than non-shared clonotypes. Sampling was restricted to blood, and TCR repertoires in tissues likely differ from the TCR repertoires found in blood. Rarefaction of sorted-subset datasets indicated incomplete sequencing despite the large sequencing depth. Based on pairwise subsampling, the degree of clonotype sharing among donors was expected to be affected by sequencing depth.

The receptor was isolated from a young man in good health. Some clones in this sample may be carry-over from other donors' samples. The sample taken for sequencing was naive CD8+ T cells from PBMCs. Taken with the paper, the label for cell subset or site translates to: CD45RA+CCR7+. The chain employs TRBV7-9 and TRBJ2-3, and possibly TRBD2, on 5 matching bases. For the CDR3, the sequence is CASSLPGRSTDTQYF. The nucleotides are TGTGCCAGCAGCTTACCGGGAAGGAGCACAGATACGCAGTATTTT.